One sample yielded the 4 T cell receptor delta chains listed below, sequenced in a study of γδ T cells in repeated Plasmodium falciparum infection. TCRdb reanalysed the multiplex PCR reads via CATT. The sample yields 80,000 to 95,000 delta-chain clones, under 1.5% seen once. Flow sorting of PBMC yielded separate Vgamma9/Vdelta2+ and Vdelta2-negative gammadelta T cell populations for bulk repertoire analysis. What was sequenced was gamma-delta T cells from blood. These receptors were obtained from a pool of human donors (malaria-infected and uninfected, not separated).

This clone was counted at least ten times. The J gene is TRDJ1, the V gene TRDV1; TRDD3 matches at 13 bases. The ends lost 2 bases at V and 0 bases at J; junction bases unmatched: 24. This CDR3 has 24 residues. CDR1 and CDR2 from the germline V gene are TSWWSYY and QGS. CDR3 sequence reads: CALGEGGVLSYWGIRYEDTDKLIF. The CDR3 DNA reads TGTGCTCTTGGGGAAGGAGGGGTTCTTTCCTACTGGGGGATACGTTATGAGGACACCGATAAACTCATCTTT.

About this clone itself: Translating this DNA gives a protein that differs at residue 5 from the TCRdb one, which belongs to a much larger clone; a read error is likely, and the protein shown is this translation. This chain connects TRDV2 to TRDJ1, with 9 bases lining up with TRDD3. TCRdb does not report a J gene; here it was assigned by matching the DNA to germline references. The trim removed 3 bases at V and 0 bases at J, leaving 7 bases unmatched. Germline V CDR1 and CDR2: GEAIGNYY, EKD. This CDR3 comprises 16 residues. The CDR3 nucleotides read TGTGCCTGTGACCCCTTACTGGGGGAAAACACCGATAAACTCATCTTT. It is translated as CACDPLLGENTDKLIF.

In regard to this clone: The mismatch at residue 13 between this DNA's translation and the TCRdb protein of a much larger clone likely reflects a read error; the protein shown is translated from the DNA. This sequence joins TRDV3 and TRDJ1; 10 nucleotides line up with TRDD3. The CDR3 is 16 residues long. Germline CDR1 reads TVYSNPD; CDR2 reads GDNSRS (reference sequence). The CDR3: CAFAGGIRTYTDTLIF. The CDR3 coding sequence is TGTGCCTTCGCTGGGGGGATACGGACATACACCGATACACTCATCTTT.

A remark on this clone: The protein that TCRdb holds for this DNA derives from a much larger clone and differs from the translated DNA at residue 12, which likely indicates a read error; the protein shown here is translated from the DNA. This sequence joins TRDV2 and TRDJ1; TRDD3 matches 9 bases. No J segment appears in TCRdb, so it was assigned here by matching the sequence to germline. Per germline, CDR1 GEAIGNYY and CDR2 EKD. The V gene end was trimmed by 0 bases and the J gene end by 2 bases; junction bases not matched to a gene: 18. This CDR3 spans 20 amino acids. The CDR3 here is CACDTGGLGIRPEKTDKLIF. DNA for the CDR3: TGTGCCTGTGACACCGGGGGTCTGGGGATACGCCCCGAGAAAACCGATAAACTCATCTTT.